The clone carrying this T cell receptor beta chain has only one observation. For the second PCR, which ran for about 6 to 11 cycles, a sample-barcoded 5' primer and a J-beta primer mix were used. Every cDNA molecule bore a tag from a template-switch adaptor containing 12 random nucleotides. TCRdb passed the 5' RACE reads through MiXCR, listing each CDR3 protein once. The sample has over 500,000 distinct CDR3 sequences, about 27% seen once. The sample comes from a study of blood T cells in healthy people across ages. Trimming left V 7 bases short and J 6 bases short, with 15 bases between. Germline V gene data show CDR1 as LNHDA and CDR2 as SQIVND (reference sequence). This CDR3 is built from 14 residues. Separately, the same data were catalogued under a study of T cells of mothers and their children. In that study: In each mother, TCR beta CDR3 reads exceeded 10 million; in each child, they numbered approximately 3 million.

What was sequenced was blood. The clonotype comes from a boy younger than 10 in good health. J is TRBJ2-2 and V is TRBV19; the D gene is possibly TRBD1 (6 bases). The CDR3 here is CASTRFKGAGELFF. In DNA, the CDR3 is TGTGCCAGTACCCGATTCAAGGGGGCCGGGGAGCTGTTTTTT.